This T cell receptor beta chain was sequenced in a study of cytomegalovirus exposure and HLA in healthy donors. Study in general: Earlier, approximately 110 million unique TCR beta sequences were recovered from 200 million or so T cells by an analysis. Early release data held some 79 million unique TCRs from HLA-typed donors.

Per germline, CDR1 MNHEY and CDR2 SVGAGI. Trimming removed 6 bases at V and 8 bases at J, with 16 bases between. This CDR3 comprises 13 residues. The PCR made use of 60 Vbeta and 13 Jbeta primers. Clones were sequenced by immunoSEQ multiplex PCR, and TCRdb holds only the in-frame ones, with some missing. This sample has under 200,000 clones; roughly 77% occur once, and the top ten carry roughly 2%. A word on this clone: Its antigen is undetermined.

General study points: Earlier analysis yielded a pattern in which most TCR beta V segments were productive about 90% or about 30% of the time. The later analysis indicated that the majority of CMV-associated TCR beta chains appeared HLA-restricted.

The TCR originated in a man in his fifties in good health and CMV-seropositive. Sequencing was carried out using PBMCs. The chain couples TRBV6-5 to TRBJ1-2; D is possibly TRBD1 (6 bases). CDR3 sequence (DNA): TGTGCCAGCAGCCAACAGGGAAAAGGGGGCTACACCTTC. Protein: CASSQQGKGGYTF.